The rows below give T cell receptor beta chains drawn from one sample of a study of shared clonotypes between healthy human individuals. Assay: immunoSEQ multiplex PCR; the TCRdb copy retains only in-frame clones and omits some. Of 150,000 to 200,000 clones in the sample, approximately 92% were seen once. Sequenced: naive CD4+ T cells sorted from blood. The receptors were sampled from a woman under 40 in good health. Each CDR3 is given with its conserved first and last residue. A D gene is named only where the DNA matches it firmly. Size is omitted from some rows. Given values are once, few, many or a class for expanded clones.

j_call: TRBJ2-6; v_call: TRBV19; clone_size: once; d_call: TRBD1; cdr3_aa: CASSSPGTGSGANVLTF; cdr3_nt: TGTGCCAGTAGTAGTCCCGGGACAGGGTCTGGGGCCAACGTCCTGACTTTC
j_call: TRBJ2-7; v_call: TRBV6-1; clone_size: -; d_call: -; cdr3_aa: CASSLQGTTDYEQYF; cdr3_nt: TGTGCCAGCAGCTTACAGGGAACCACTGACTACGAGCAGTACTTC
j_call: TRBJ2-7; v_call: TRBV7-6; clone_size: -; d_call: TRBD1; cdr3_aa: CASSWTGGEQYF; cdr3_nt: TGTGCCAGCAGCTGGACAGGGGGCGAGCAGTACTTC
j_call: TRBJ1-2; v_call: TRBV9; clone_size: -; d_call: -; cdr3_aa: CASSATTENYGYTF; cdr3_nt: TGTGCCAGCAGCGCAACGACGGAGAACTATGGCTACACCTTC
j_call: TRBJ2-2; v_call: TRBV5-1; clone_size: -; d_call: TRBD2; cdr3_aa: CASSFGGSATGELFF; cdr3_nt: TGCGCCAGCAGCTTCGGCGGGAGCGCCACCGGGGAGCTGTTTTTT
j_call: TRBJ2-1; v_call: TRBV18; clone_size: -; d_call: TRBD2; cdr3_aa: CASSPGGLAGFNEQFF; cdr3_nt: TGTGCCAGCTCACCCGGAGGACTAGCGGGTTTCAATGAGCAGTTCTTC
j_call: TRBJ1-6; v_call: TRBV28; clone_size: -; d_call: TRBD1; cdr3_aa: CASRKPTGTNSPLHF; cdr3_nt: TGTGCCAGCAGAAAGCCGACAGGGACAAATTCACCCCTCCACTTT
j_call: TRBJ1-3; v_call: TRBV19; clone_size: -; d_call: TRBD1; cdr3_aa: CASRIQGAGNTIYF; cdr3_nt: TGTGCCAGTAGGATACAGGGGGCTGGAAACACCATATATTTT
j_call: TRBJ1-3; v_call: TRBV21-1; clone_size: -; d_call: -; cdr3_aa: CANGPQVGNTIYF; cdr3_nt: TGTGCCAACGGACCCCAGGTTGGAAACACCATATATTTT
j_call: TRBJ2-7; v_call: TRBV9; clone_size: -; d_call: TRBD2; cdr3_aa: CASSVGGLAGPYEQYF; cdr3_nt: TGTGCCAGCAGCGTAGGGGGTCTAGCGGGTCCGTACGAGCAGTACTTC
j_call: TRBJ2-7; v_call: TRBV14; clone_size: -; d_call: TRBD2; cdr3_aa: CASSQLAGGPGEQYF; cdr3_nt: TGTGCCAGCAGCCAACTAGCGGGAGGGCCGGGCGAGCAGTACTTC
j_call: TRBJ2-7; v_call: TRBV28; clone_size: -; d_call: TRBD2; cdr3_aa: CASSSPGTSGRTGWGAEQYF; cdr3_nt: TGTGCCAGCAGTTCCCCCGGGACTAGCGGGAGGACGGGATGGGGCGCCGAGCAGTACTTC
j_call: TRBJ1-4; v_call: TRBV2; clone_size: -; d_call: TRBD1; cdr3_aa: CASSPQGAEEKLFF; cdr3_nt: TGTGCCAGCAGCCCTCAGGGGGCAGAGGAAAAACTGTTTTTT
j_call: TRBJ2-7; v_call: TRBV25-1; clone_size: -; d_call: TRBD1; cdr3_aa: CASSAGQGFEQYF; cdr3_nt: TGTGCCAGCAGTGCGGGACAGGGATTCGAGCAGTACTTC
j_call: TRBJ2-7; v_call: TRBV29-1; clone_size: -; d_call: TRBD1; cdr3_aa: CSVVDRAYEQYF; cdr3_nt: TGCAGCGTTGTCGACAGGGCATACGAGCAGTACTTC
j_call: TRBJ2-7; v_call: TRBV6-6; clone_size: -; d_call: TRBD1; cdr3_aa: CASSDRGSSGEQYF; cdr3_nt: TGTGCCAGCAGTGACAGGGGAAGTTCGGGCGAGCAGTACTTC
j_call: TRBJ1-1; v_call: TRBV28; clone_size: -; d_call: -; cdr3_aa: CASTQEGLVINTEAFF; cdr3_nt: TGTGCCAGCACCCAAGAGGGACTGGTGATAAACACTGAAGCTTTCTTT
j_call: TRBJ2-7; v_call: TRBV7-2; clone_size: -; d_call: -; cdr3_aa: CASLDNGYEQYF; cdr3_nt: TGTGCCAGCCTCGACAATGGGTACGAGCAGTACTTC
j_call: TRBJ2-7; v_call: TRBV18; clone_size: -; d_call: TRBD1; cdr3_aa: CASSALGQGGSYEQYF; cdr3_nt: TGTGCCAGCTCAGCACTCGGACAGGGTGGCTCCTACGAGCAGTACTTC
j_call: TRBJ2-7; v_call: TRBV4-2; clone_size: few; d_call: -; cdr3_aa: CASSQEGGPPYEQYF; cdr3_nt: TGTGCCAGCAGCCAAGAAGGAGGACCCCCCTACGAGCAGTACTTC
j_call: TRBJ2-5; v_call: TRBV28; clone_size: -; d_call: -; cdr3_aa: CASKWRVGEQYF; cdr3_nt: TGTGCCAGCAAGTGGAGGGTAGGGGAGCAGTACTTC
j_call: TRBJ1-1; v_call: TRBV11-1; clone_size: -; d_call: -; cdr3_aa: CASSLSQGYTEAFF; cdr3_nt: TGTGCCAGCAGCTTATCCCAGGGGTACACTGAAGCTTTCTTT
j_call: TRBJ2-7; v_call: TRBV6-1; clone_size: -; d_call: -; cdr3_aa: CASREVFGIEQYF; cdr3_nt: TGTGCCAGCAGGGAAGTCTTCGGCATCGAGCAGTACTTC
j_call: TRBJ2-1; v_call: TRBV29-1; clone_size: -; d_call: -; cdr3_aa: CSVGRQVHNEQFF; cdr3_nt: TGCAGCGTTGGTAGACAGGTTCACAATGAGCAGTTCTTC
j_call: TRBJ2-3; v_call: TRBV28; clone_size: -; d_call: TRBD1; cdr3_aa: CASSTLPQGVRTDTQYF; cdr3_nt: TGTGCCAGCAGTACTCTGCCACAGGGGGTCCGCACAGATACGCAGTATTTT
j_call: TRBJ1-5; v_call: TRBV28; clone_size: -; d_call: -; cdr3_aa: CASKRDSNQPQHF; cdr3_nt: TGTGCCAGCAAAAGGGATAGCAATCAGCCCCAGCATTTT
j_call: TRBJ1-1; v_call: TRBV19; clone_size: -; d_call: -; cdr3_aa: CASSTRRTESNTEAFF; cdr3_nt: TGTGCCAGTAGTACCCGGAGGACAGAATCGAACACTGAAGCTTTCTTT
j_call: TRBJ2-1; v_call: TRBV20-1; clone_size: -; d_call: TRBD2; cdr3_aa: CSASFSGRKFF; cdr3_nt: TGCAGTGCTAGTTTTAGCGGGAGGAAGTTCTTC
j_call: TRBJ1-5; v_call: TRBV19; clone_size: -; d_call: -; cdr3_aa: CASSIQGPDCPPQHF; cdr3_nt: TGTGCCAGTAGTATACAGGGTCCCGATTGCCCGCCCCAGCATTTT
j_call: TRBJ2-1; v_call: TRBV7-2; clone_size: -; d_call: TRBD2; cdr3_aa: CASSQRGLGTRGNEQFF; cdr3_nt: TGTGCCAGCAGCCAAAGAGGTCTCGGGACTAGAGGTAATGAGCAGTTCTTC
j_call: TRBJ1-2; v_call: TRBV21-1; clone_size: -; d_call: -; cdr3_aa: CASSTSADRAEHYGYTF; cdr3_nt: TGTGCCAGCAGCACGAGCGCGGACAGGGCGGAGCACTATGGCTACACCTTC
j_call: TRBJ1-4; v_call: TRBV27; clone_size: -; d_call: -; cdr3_aa: CASSLSGRLATNEKLFF; cdr3_nt: TGTGCCAGCAGTTTATCAGGCAGGCTGGCAACTAATGAAAAACTGTTTTTT
j_call: TRBJ2-1; v_call: TRBV19; clone_size: -; d_call: -; cdr3_aa: CASSIEGGGLIWSYNEQFF; cdr3_nt: TGTGCCAGTAGTATAGAAGGAGGAGGGCTGATTTGGTCCTACAATGAGCAGTTCTTC
j_call: TRBJ2-2; v_call: TRBV4-1; clone_size: -; d_call: TRBD2; cdr3_aa: CASSLRSGTSGSRTTGELFF; cdr3_nt: TGCGCCAGCAGCCTCCGATCCGGGACTAGCGGGAGTCGTACCACCGGGGAGCTGTTTTTT
j_call: TRBJ1-2; v_call: TRBV19; clone_size: -; d_call: -; cdr3_aa: CASSGTGTPRPYRYTF; cdr3_nt: TGTGCCAGTAGTGGGACCGGGACTCCGAGGCCGTATCGCTACACCTTC
j_call: TRBJ2-7; v_call: TRBV5-8; clone_size: -; d_call: TRBD2; cdr3_aa: CASSRGLAGHSSYEQYF; cdr3_nt: TGTGCCAGCAGCCGGGGACTAGCGGGACATAGCTCCTACGAGCAGTACTTC
j_call: TRBJ2-7; v_call: TRBV4-2; clone_size: -; d_call: TRBD2; cdr3_aa: CASSQEGLAGREQYF; cdr3_nt: TGTGCCAGCAGCCAAGAGGGACTAGCGGGACGCGAGCAGTACTTC